The 31 T cell receptor beta chains below all came from one sample that was sequenced in a study of blood T cells in healthy people across ages. Then a second PCR, running about 7 to 11 cycles, was carried out with a sample-barcoded 5' primer and a J-beta primer mix. Using its own MiXCR run on the 5' RACE reads, TCRdb lists one record per CDR3 protein. The repertoire includes about 1.6 million distinct CDR3 sequences, about 31% of them detected once, and approximately 10% sits in the top ten. Sequencing input: blood. The receptors were gathered from a woman in her twenties or thirties in good health.

The V gene is TRBV5-1, the J gene TRBJ2-7; the D gene is possibly TRBD2 (7 bases). Germline CDR1 and CDR2: SGHRS and YFSETQ. The CDR3 is 13 residues long. The V end was cut by 5 bases, the J end by 7 bases, with 16 bases between. The CDR3 DNA sequence: TGCGCCAGCAGACCCCTAGGGGGAGGGGAGCAGTACTTC. It yields the protein CASRPLGGGEQYF.

The V gene is TRBV20-1, the J gene TRBJ2-7; D is perhaps TRBD1 or TRBD2 (5 bases each). Per germline, CDR1 DFQATT and CDR2 SNEGSKA (reference sequence). V dropped 0 bases and J dropped 0 bases, with 12 bases sitting between them. This CDR3 spans 15 amino acids. The CDR3 is CSARDRGTTSYEQYF. In DNA, the CDR3 is TGCAGTGCTAGAGATCGAGGGACCACCTCCTACGAGCAGTACTTC.

There are many counts of this clonotype. This chain links TRBV3-1 with TRBJ2-5; 10 nucleotides line up with TRBD2. This CDR3 spans 14 amino acids. The V gene end was trimmed by 4 bases and the J gene end by 5 bases; junction bases not matched to a gene: 4. Germline values: CDR1 LGHDT, CDR2 YNNKEL (reference sequence). The CDR3 reads CASSPTSGLETQYF. CDR3 nucleotides: TGTGCCAGCAGCCCGACTAGCGGGCTCGAGACCCAGTACTTC.

The V call is TRBV20-1, the J call TRBJ2-1, with 9 bases identical to TRBD1. Germline loops: CDR1 DFQATT, CDR2 SNEGSKA (reference sequence). The CDR3 is made up of 12 amino acids. J gave up 9 bases and V 5 bases, and 5 bases lay outside the gene matches. In nucleotides, the CDR3 is TGCAGTGCTCCGACAGGGGGTGGTGAGCAGTTCTTC. Its translation is CSAPTGGGEQFF.

As concerns this clonotype: An end of the junction does not agree with germline; a read error may underlie this. The rearrangement uses TRBV29-1 and TRBJ1-1, with 10 bases matching TRBD1. Germline V gene data show CDR1 as SQVTM and CDR2 as ANQGSEA. The CDR3 runs 13 residues. This chain's CDR3 is CGVELGQGTEAFF. CDR3 nucleotides: TGCGGCGTTGAATTGGGACAGGGGACGGAAGCTTTCTTT.

CDR3: CASSRVSENTEAFF. Written as DNA, the CDR3 is TGTGCCAGCAGCCGAGTATCGGAGAACACTGAAGCTTTCTTT. The gene calls are TRBV3-1 and TRBJ1-1; D is uncertain. V lost 4 bases to trimming and J lost 1 base, with 10 bases between them. Looked up from germline, CDR1 is LGHDT and CDR2 is YNNKEL (reference sequence). The CDR3 sequence is 14 residues long.

The J gene is TRBJ2-1, the V gene TRBV7-2, with D unresolved. The V and J ends lost 6 bases and 4 bases respectively, with 13 bases between them. The CDR3 loop spans 14 amino acids. Germline V gene data show CDR1 as SGHTA and CDR2 as FQGNSA. CDR3 sequence: CASRRANRYNEQFF. The CDR3 DNA reads as TGTGCCAGCAGGCGAGCAAATAGGTACAATGAGCAGTTCTTC.

In its sample, this clonotype was seen many times. The J gene is TRBJ2-7, the V gene TRBV20-1; D gene ambiguous. The CDR3 is 13 amino acids. V shed 0 bases and J shed 2 bases, with 8 bases lying between them. CDR1 is DFQATT and CDR2 is SNEGSKA in the germline V gene (reference sequence). In DNA, the CDR3 is TGCAGTGCTAGAGATAGATCTACCTACGAGCAGTACTTC. This gives the protein CSARDRSTYEQYF.

This chain uses TRBV6-2 or TRBV6-3 with TRBJ2-7; unclear D gene. The CDR3 length is 14 residues. V shed 5 bases and J shed 2 bases, with 13 bases lying between them. From germline, CDR1 is MNHEY and CDR2 SVGEGT. The CDR3 sequence is CASSDGVYTYEQYF. The CDR3, as DNA: TGTGCCAGCAGTGACGGTGTCTACACCTACGAGCAGTACTTC.

On this clonotype: Sequence at one end of the junction differs from germline and may be a read error. The J gene is TRBJ1-1, the V gene TRBV7-2; D remains ambiguous. Germline CDR1 reads SGHTA; CDR2 reads FQGNSA. The CDR3 loop spans 14 amino acids. For the CDR3, the DNA is TGTGCCAGCAGCTCCCGGGATCTTACCACTGGAGCTTTCTTT. It encodes CASSSRDLTTGAFF. Full variable domain (missing parts from reference TRBV7-2 and TRBJ1-1): GAGVSQSPSNKVTEKGKDVELRCDPISGHTALYWYRQSLGQGLEFLIYFQGNSAPDKSGLPSDRFSAERTGGSVSTLTIQRTQQEDSAVYLCASSSRDLTTGAFFGQGTRLTVV.

This clonotype has a handful of counts. The rearrangement links TRBV20-1 to TRBJ2-3, with TRBD2 matching over 16 bases. The ends lost 3 bases at V and 2 bases at J; junction bases unmatched: 14. CDR3 length equals 20 residues. The germline V gene has CDR1 DFQATT and CDR2 SNEGSKA (reference sequence). This CDR3 is CSARVSGTSGGADSTDTQYF. The CDR3 nucleotides are TGCAGTGCTAGGGTCTCCGGGACTAGCGGGGGGGCCGATTCCACAGATACGCAGTATTTT.

The chain couples TRBV7-2 to TRBJ2-3, with 9 bases lining up with TRBD2. Germline V lookup: CDR1 SGHTA, CDR2 FQGNSA. With V trimmed by 2 bases and J by 7 bases, 13 bases remained unmatched. The CDR3 consists of 17 residues. This CDR3 reads CASSLRIGGGAPYTQYF. Written as DNA, the CDR3 is TGTGCCAGCAGCTTAAGAATAGGCGGGGGGGCCCCGTATACGCAGTATTTT.

The rearrangement links TRBV7-2 to TRBJ1-2, with TRBD1 matching over 9 bases. Germline CDR1 is SGHTA and CDR2 is FQGNSA. V shed 3 bases, J shed 5 bases, and the junction held 7 bases outside the gene matches. This CDR3 comprises 15 residues. This CDR3 is CASSFSRDRAYGYTF. In DNA, the CDR3 is TGTGCCAGCAGCTTTTCCCGGGACAGGGCTTATGGCTACACCTTC. Full variable domain (remainder filled in from reference TRBV7-2 and TRBJ1-2): GAGVSQSPSNKVTEKGKDVELRCDPISGHTALYWYRQSLGQGLEFLIYFQGNSAPDKSGLPSDRFSAERTGGSVSTLTIQRTQQEDSAVYLCASSFSRDRAYGYTFGSGTRLTVV.

To note about this clonotype: This may be a read error, as it is one base from a much larger clone. The chain couples TRBV4-1 to TRBJ2-7; D uncertain. CDR1 MGHRA and CDR2 YSYEKL come from the germline V gene. The CDR3 has 13 amino acids. The CDR3 bases are TGCGCCAGCAGCCAATCTCCGGTCTACGAGCGGTACTTC. Translated: CASSQSPVYERYF.

The genes are TRBV5-1 and TRBJ2-7; 9 bases map to TRBD1. The germline gives CDR1 SGHRS, CDR2 YFSETQ. The CDR3 extends over 15 amino acids. The junction had 11 bases not matched to a gene; V was cut back by 3 bases and J by 7 bases. The CDR3 reads CASSWGPGQGREQYF. In DNA, the CDR3 is TGCGCCAGCAGCTGGGGACCGGGACAGGGAAGGGAGCAGTACTTC.

The V call is TRBV20-1, the J call TRBJ2-7; the D is unclear. CDR3 length: 11 amino acids. The germline gives CDR1 DFQATT, CDR2 SNEGSKA (reference sequence). Deletions cut 3 bases from V and 5 bases from J, with 8 bases between. CDR3 loop: CSASSAHEQYF. CDR3 in DNA: TGCAGTGCTAGTTCAGCCCACGAGCAGTACTTC.

V usage is TRBV5-5 and J usage is TRBJ2-7; 10 nucleotides line up with TRBD1. Germline-derived CDR1 and CDR2 are SGHKS and YYEKEE (reference sequence). The CDR3 sequence is 17 residues long. Germline trimming cut 0 bases from V and 3 bases from J; bases unmatched to any gene: 9. The CDR3 here is CASSLAGTGASGYEQYF. The DNA for the CDR3 is TGTGCCAGCAGCTTGGCCGGGACAGGGGCGAGTGGCTACGAGCAGTACTTC.

V is TRBV7-2 and J is TRBJ2-1; 7 nucleotides match TRBD2. CDR1 is SGHTA and CDR2 is FQGNSA in the germline V gene. Losses at the gene ends were 3 bases for V and 4 bases for J; bases not matched to a gene: 9. The CDR3 extends over 16 amino acids. CDR3 region: CASSFTAGYGYNEQFF. The CDR3 DNA reads as TGTGCCAGCAGCTTTACAGCGGGATACGGTTACAATGAGCAGTTCTTC.

Ten or more counts support this clonotype. The chain is built from TRBV7-2 and TRBJ2-3, with D perhaps matching TRBD2 (6 bases). Looked up from germline, CDR1 is SGHTA and CDR2 is FQGNSA. The CDR3 has 16 amino acids. V lost 5 bases and J 8 bases, leaving 23 bases between the germline ends. The CDR3 DNA is TGTGCCAGCAGCGCAATCGGGACCCAATGGGAGGCTACGCAGTATTTT. This gives the protein CASSAIGTQWEATQYF.

This clonotype came up many times. The V gene is TRBV9, the J gene TRBJ2-5; TRBD1 matches at 11 bases. The germline V gene encodes CDR1 SGDLS and CDR2 YYNGEE. With V trimmed by 4 bases and J by 1 base, 6 bases remained unmatched. This CDR3 contains 16 residues. The CDR3 loop is CASSPGTGGLQETQYF. CDR3 nucleotides: TGTGCCAGCAGCCCGGGGACAGGGGGTCTCCAAGAGACCCAGTACTTC.

This clonotype appeared a few times. V usage is TRBV14 and J usage is TRBJ1-6; D uncertain. Trimming left V 5 bases short and J 0 bases short, with 5 bases between. CDR1 SGHDN and CDR2 FVKESK come from the germline V gene. The CDR3 has 14 residues. Here the CDR3 reads CASSSSSYNSPLHF. DNA of the CDR3: TGTGCCAGCAGCTCGAGCTCCTATAATTCACCCCTCCACTTT.

This clonotype was detected only a few times. For the CDR3, the DNA is TGTGCCAGCAGCTCCGCCGGACTAGCGGATGGGGAGTTCTTC. This translates into CASSSAGLADGEFF. This chain connects TRBV7-9 to TRBJ2-1, with 10 bases matching TRBD2. The CDR3 extends over 14 amino acids. After removal of 4 bases from V and 14 bases from J, the junction contained 11 bases not matched to a gene. Germline-derived CDR1 and CDR2 are SEHNR and FQNEAQ (reference sequence).

The gene calls are TRBV7-8 and TRBJ2-1; D possibly corresponds to TRBD2 (7 bases). This CDR3 contains 17 residues. Germline CDR1 reads SGHVS; CDR2 reads FQNEAQ. The germline V and J ends were trimmed by 5 bases and 9 bases, with 26 bases remaining between them. In nucleotides, the CDR3 is TGTGCCAGCAGCACGGTCGGTAGGGGGGGGTCGCTCGGTGAGCAGTTCTTC. Translating gives CASSTVGRGGSLGEQFF.

Only a few counts were recorded for this clonotype. The chain has TRBV28 and TRBJ2-7; D gene ambiguous. The V end was cut by 3 bases, the J end by 0 bases, with 12 bases between. Germline V gene sequence: CDR1 MDHEN, CDR2 SYDVKM. The CDR3 covers 15 residues. The CDR3 reads CASSLGGLTSYEQYF. The CDR3 nucleotides are TGTGCCAGCAGTTTGGGTGGTCTCACCTCCTACGAGCAGTACTTC.

The chain links TRBV25-1 to TRBJ2-5; TRBD2 is a possible D gene (5 bases). The CDR3 covers 15 residues. Deletions cut 1 base from V and 0 bases from J, with 9 bases between. Germline lookup yields CDR1 MGHDK and CDR2 SYGVNS. The chain's CDR3 is CASSESGLNQETQYF. CDR3 coding DNA: TGTGCCAGCAGTGAATCCGGACTGAACCAAGAGACCCAGTACTTC. Filled out from reference TRBV25-1 and TRBJ2-5, the complete variable domain reads EADIYQTPRYLVIGTGKKITLECSQTMGHDKMYWYQQDPGMELHLIHYSYGVNSTEKGDLSSESTVSRIRTEHFPLTLESARPSHTSQYLCASSESGLNQETQYFGPGTRLLVL.

This rearrangement joins TRBV7-2 to TRBJ2-1; D is uncertain. Trimming shortened V by 1 base and J by 6 bases, and 7 bases separated the two germline ends. The CDR3 totals 13 residues. The V gene's germline CDR1 is SGHTA and CDR2 FQGNSA. The DNA for the CDR3 is TGTGCCAGCAGCTTAGTTAAGAGCAATGAGCAGTTCTTC. Its translation: CASSLVKSNEQFF.

Remarks on this clonotype: This may come from a read error, since a much larger clone is one base off. V usage is TRBV20-1 and J usage is TRBJ1-2, with TRBD1 identical over 9 bases. V was clipped by 2 bases and J by 4 bases; unmatched bases: 5. The germline gives CDR1 DFQATT, CDR2 SNEGSKA (reference sequence). The CDR3 is 14 amino acids. CDR3 DNA sequence: TGCAGTGCTAGAATACAGGGGGCCAGCTATGGCTACACCTTC. It is translated as CSARIQGASYGYTF.

The chain links TRBV6-6 to TRBJ2-1; 7 bases line up with TRBD2. This CDR3 has 16 residues. Trimming at V came to 4 bases and at J to 5 bases, leaving 11 bases not matched to a gene. Germline V gene sequence: CDR1 MNHNY, CDR2 SVGAGI (reference sequence). CDR3 sequence: CASSWGGMEADNEQFF. In nucleotides, the CDR3 is TGTGCCAGCAGTTGGGGGGGGATGGAGGCGGACAATGAGCAGTTCTTC.

The V and J genes are TRBV6-6 and TRBJ1-2; a weak D match, TRBD1 (5 bases). This CDR3 has 16 residues. Trimming shortened V by 0 bases and J by 4 bases, and 15 bases separated the two germline ends. The V gene's germline CDR1 is MNHNY and CDR2 SVGAGI (reference sequence). CDR3 nucleotide sequence: TGTGCCAGCAGTTACTCAATGGAGGGGCGAAGCTATGGCTACACCTTC. As protein: CASSYSMEGRSYGYTF.

This clonotype appeared a few times. The genes are TRBV3-1 and TRBJ2-7; TRBD1 matches at 7 bases. Losses at the gene ends were 4 bases for V and 2 bases for J; bases not matched to a gene: 5. The CDR3 runs 14 residues. CDR1 is LGHDT and CDR2 is YNNKEL in the germline V gene (reference sequence). DNA of the CDR3: TGTGCCAGCAGCCCGGGACAGCGAACCTACGAGCAGTACTTC. This encodes CASSPGQRTYEQYF.

The chain links TRBV19 to TRBJ2-7, with 8 bases that match TRBD1. The germline V gene has CDR1 LNHDA and CDR2 SQIVND (reference sequence). Losses at the gene ends were 6 bases for V and 8 bases for J; bases not matched to a gene: 6. The CDR3 covers 12 residues. The chain's CDR3 is CASSTQGAQQYF. The CDR3 DNA follows: TGTGCCAGTAGCACCCAGGGGGCTCAGCAGTACTTC.